This T cell receptor beta chain was obtained from a study of Ad26.COV2.S vaccination and SARS-CoV-2 variants. Study background: Intramuscularly, Ad26.COV2.S was given either once or twice, 56 days apart.

Assay: immunoSEQ multiplex PCR; the TCRdb copy retains only in-frame clones and omits some. The data hold some 240,000 clones, with approximately 90% observed a single time. In regard to this clone: Antigen unknown.

Germline CDR1 reads SGHRS; CDR2 reads YFSETQ. The V end lost 4 bases, the J end lost 5 bases, and 17 bases lay between the germline ends. The CDR3 is made up of 15 amino acids. Study-wide results and caveats: Possibly, TCR breadth and depth analyses underestimated total T cell responses. Whether participants received vaccine or placebo, their non-spike TCR breadth was similar. Marked by substantial breadth, spike-specific CD8+ and CD4+ T cell responses were reportedly seen after vaccination.

Described treatment: 15 to 20 received Ad26.COV2.S at low or high dose, single or two shots; 5 received placebo; per-sample allocation not given. After the first vaccine or placebo injection, samples were drawn on day 63. This clonotype was obtained from a person between 18 and 65 years old who received the Ad26.COV2.S COVID-19 vaccine or a placebo. The chain carries TRBV5-1 and TRBJ2-3; weak D call: TRBD1 (6 bases). The sample consisted of peripheral blood, taken in a trial of Ad26.COV2.S vaccine versus placebo. The CDR3 DNA sequence: TGCGCCAGCAGCCCACAGGGCCAGCTACAAGATACGCAGTATTTT. Protein: CASSPQGQLQDTQYF.